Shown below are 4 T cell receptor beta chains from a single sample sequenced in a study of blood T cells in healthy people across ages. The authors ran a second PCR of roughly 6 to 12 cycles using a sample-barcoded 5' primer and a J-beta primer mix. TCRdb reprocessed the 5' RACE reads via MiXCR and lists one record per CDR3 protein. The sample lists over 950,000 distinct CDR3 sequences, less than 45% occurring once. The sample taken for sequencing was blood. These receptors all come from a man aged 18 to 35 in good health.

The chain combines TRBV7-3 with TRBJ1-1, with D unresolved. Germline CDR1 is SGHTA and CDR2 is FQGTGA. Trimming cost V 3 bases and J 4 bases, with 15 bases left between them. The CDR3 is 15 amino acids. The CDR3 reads CASSLTSGRVTEAFF. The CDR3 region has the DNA TGTGCCAGCAGCTTGACATCCGGTAGGGTCACTGAAGCTTTCTTT.

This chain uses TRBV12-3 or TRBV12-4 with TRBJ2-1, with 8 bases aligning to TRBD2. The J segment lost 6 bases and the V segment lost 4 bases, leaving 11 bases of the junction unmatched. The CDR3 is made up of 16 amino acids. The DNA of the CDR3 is TGTGCCAGCAGTTCCAACGGACGAGCGGGGGTCAATGAGCAGTTCTTC. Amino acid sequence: CASSSNGRAGVNEQFF.

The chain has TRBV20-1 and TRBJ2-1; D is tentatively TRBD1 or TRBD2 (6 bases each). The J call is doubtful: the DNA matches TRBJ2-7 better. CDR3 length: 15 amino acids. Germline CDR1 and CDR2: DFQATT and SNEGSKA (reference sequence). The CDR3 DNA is TGCAGTGCTAGAGCCCCGGGGGCCTTACGCAATGAGCAGTACTTC. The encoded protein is CSARAPGALRNEQYF.

The CDR3 loop reads CASSLYIYEQYF. In DNA, the CDR3 is TGTGCCAGCAGTTTATATATCTACGAGCAGTACTTC. The chain employs TRBV12-3 or TRBV12-4 and TRBJ2-7; no clear D gene. The CDR3 totals 12 residues. Trimming removed 2 bases from V and 3 bases from J, with 5 bases in between.